This T cell receptor beta chain emerged from a study of cytomegalovirus exposure and HLA in healthy donors. Findings and limits, study-wide: Specificity of three CMV-associated chains for CMV antigens was verified in vitro. TCR sequences were mostly rare, though some public TCRs occurred in many donors.

Trimming pared 10 bases from V and 6 bases from J, leaving 26 bases between. The CDR3 runs 15 residues. CDR1 and CDR2 from the germline V gene are SGHNT and YYREEE (reference sequence). Points on this clone: Its antigen is undetermined.

Some clones are missing from TCRdb's copy, which holds only in-frame ones; the method was immunoSEQ multiplex PCR. The sample records about 250,000 clones, less than 90% being singletons. Separate from the approximately 670-subject first cohort was the approximately 120-subject validation cohort, to which the donors belonged. Sequencing was carried out using PBMCs. The sequence was obtained from a man between 18 and 29 years old in good health and CMV-seropositive. The chain is built from TRBV5-4 and TRBJ2-7; no reliable D call. The CDR3 DNA reads as TGTGCCTCCTCCCCTGGGGTGAGTCGGTTGGGCGAGCAGTACTTC. The encoded protein is CASSPGVSRLGEQYF.